The 12 T cell receptor beta chains listed next were all sequenced from one sample in a study of blood T cells in healthy people across ages (dated by TCRdb to the mid-2010s). Receptor amplification or capture employed 5' RACE. Sequencing was carried out with an Illumina HiSeq 2500. A second roughly 6 to 12 cycle PCR used a sample-barcoded 5' primer and a J-beta primer mix. TCRdb reworked the public reads: Q25 trimming with fastp, MiXCR clone assembly, productive beta chains retained. Rows are combined by CDR3 protein, so each entry shows the most common genes and DNA. The sample records hundreds of thousands of distinct CDR3 sequences, 20% to 25% of which are singletons. The ten largest account for approximately 3.6% of the sample. Source material: blood. The receptors derive from a man in his 70s in good health.

This clonotype showed up many times. The chain employs TRBV28 and TRBJ2-7, with 10 positions matching TRBD1. V trimming: 5 bases; J trimming: 4 bases; junction bases outside the gene matches: 5. The germline gives CDR1 MDHEN, CDR2 SYDVKM. This CDR3 is built from 14 residues. The CDR3 protein is CASSGDRGSYEQYF. The CDR3 nucleotides are TGTGCCAGCAGTGGGGACAGGGGCTCATACGAGCAGTACTTC. The full variable domain, completed using reference TRBV28 and TRBJ2-7, is DVKVTQSSRYLVKRTGEKVFLECVQDMDHENMFWYRQDPGLGLRLIYFSYDVKMKEKGDIPEGYSVSREKKERFSLILESASTNQTSMYLCASSGDRGSYEQYFGPGTRLTVT.

This clonotype occurred many times. The rearrangement links TRBV15 to TRBJ2-5, with 9 bases lining up with TRBD1. The DNA end favors TRBJ2-7, so the J call may be wrong. Germline CDR1 reads LNHNV; CDR2 reads YYDKDF (reference sequence). There are 16 residues in the CDR3. This CDR3 is CATSRDQPGQGYEQYF. The CDR3 DNA reads as TGTGCCACCAGCAGAGATCAACCGGGACAGGGTTACGAGCAGTACTTC.

This clonotype has just a few counts. The J gene is TRBJ2-2, the V gene TRBV9; TRBD2 aligns across 8 bases. With V trimmed by 3 bases and J by 6 bases, 7 bases remained unmatched. CDR1 is SGDLS and CDR2 is YYNGEE in the germline V gene. The CDR3 is 15 amino acids. The DNA for the CDR3 is TGTGCCAGCAGCGGAACCGGGACTAGTGCCGGGGAGCTGTTTTTT. This gives the protein CASSGTGTSAGELFF.

This clonotype was detected many times. This chain joins TRBV4-3 and TRBJ1-6; D is possibly TRBD1 (5 bases). Germline-derived CDR1 and CDR2 are LGHNA and YSLEER. CDR3 length equals 16 residues. V lost 0 bases and J lost 7, with 13 bases in between. The CDR3 sequence is CASSQDGDRFNSPLHF. The CDR3 DNA is TGCGCCAGCAGCCAAGATGGGGACCGGTTCAATTCACCCCTCCACTTT.

The chain employs TRBV10-3 and TRBJ2-2; TRBD2 agrees at 14 bases. This CDR3 comprises 16 residues. Germline V gene sequence: CDR1 ENHRY, CDR2 SYGVKD. The V gene end was trimmed by 10 bases and the J gene end by 4 bases; junction bases not matched to a gene: 8. The CDR3 DNA reads as TGTGCCACCAGACTAGCGGGAGGGCTTAGCACCGGGGAGCTGTTTTTT. Translation: CATRLAGGLSTGELFF.

The chain recombines TRBV20-1 with TRBJ1-2; the match to TRBD1 covers 11 bases. The CDR3 loop spans 17 amino acids. Per germline, CDR1 DFQATT and CDR2 SNEGSKA (reference sequence). The ends lost 1 base at V and 4 bases at J; junction bases unmatched: 11. CDR3 nucleotides: TGCAGTGCTAGAGGCCTCCCTCCGGGACAGGGGGGCTATGGCTACACCTTC. It codes for CSARGLPPGQGGYGYTF.

This clonotype was found a few times. The chain joins TRBV5-6 to TRBJ2-1, with 8 bases identical to TRBD2. The J call may be incorrect, as the DNA end agrees better with TRBJ2-7. Per germline, CDR1 SGHDT and CDR2 YYEEEE. The CDR3 extends over 12 amino acids. CDR3 nucleotide sequence: TGTGCCAGCAGTTCACTAGCGGTCGAGCAGTACTTC. It specifies CASSSLAVEQYF.

This chain connects TRBV28 to TRBJ2-3; TRBD2 matches at 8 bases. This CDR3 has 16 residues. The germline V gene has CDR1 MDHEN and CDR2 SYDVKM. Unmatched junction bases numbered 6, after V lost 1 base and J lost 3 bases. The CDR3 is CASSLFVGLDTDTQYF. CDR3 coding DNA: TGTGCCAGCAGTTTATTTGTGGGACTAGATACAGATACGCAGTATTTT. The whole variable domain, remainder taken from reference TRBV28 and TRBJ2-3, is DVKVTQSSRYLVKRTGEKVFLECVQDMDHENMFWYRQDPGLGLRLIYFSYDVKMKEKGDIPEGYSVSREKKERFSLILESASTNQTSMYLCASSLFVGLDTDTQYFGPGTRLTVL.

The V and J genes are TRBV5-1 and TRBJ2-3; a possible D gene is TRBD2 (5 bases). This CDR3 contains 16 residues. The V gene's germline CDR1 is SGHRS and CDR2 YFSETQ. V gave up 0 bases and J gave up 3 bases, with 14 bases separating them. Here the CDR3 reads CASSLVGGRGTDTQYF. CDR3 bases: TGCGCCAGCAGCTTGGTAGGTGGGAGAGGTACAGATACGCAGTATTTT.

The sample holds a few counts of this clonotype. This chain uses TRBV5-1 with TRBJ2-7; D unclear. Germline V gives CDR1 SGHRS, CDR2 YFSETQ. This CDR3 spans 13 amino acids. The V gene lost 0 bases and the J gene lost 3 bases, with 7 bases spanning the gap. The DNA of the CDR3 is TGCGCCAGCAGCTTGGTATCTAACTACGAGCAGTACTTC. Its translation is CASSLVSNYEQYF.

The DNA of the CDR3 is TGTGCCAGCAGCCAACTCCAGGGGAATTCACCCCTCCACTTT. Amino acid sequence: CASSQLQGNSPLHF. This sequence joins TRBV3-1 and TRBJ1-6; maybe TRBD1 (6 bases). This CDR3 region has 14 residues. Germline V gene sequence: CDR1 LGHDT, CDR2 YNNKEL (reference sequence). V lost 2 bases and J lost 7, with 9 bases in between.

This clonotype appeared a few times. This sequence joins TRBV7-6 and TRBJ2-5, with 9 bases lining up with TRBD2. The J call may be faulty, since TRBJ2-7 better matches the DNA end. This CDR3 contains 15 residues. Germline V gene lookup returns CDR1 SGHVS and CDR2 FNYEAQ. The chain's CDR3 is CASSLVSSGVYEQYF. CDR3 sequence (DNA): TGTGCCAGCAGCTTAGTATCTAGCGGGGTCTACGAGCAGTACTTC.